This T cell receptor beta chain was sequenced for a study of OX40 agonist ivuxolimab in advanced cancers. Findings of the study overall: There was clonal expansion of CD4+ and CD8+ blood T cells by week 6 at 0.1 to 3.0 mg/kg.

This clone was detected only once. Its target is not known. TCRdb keeps only in-frame clones here, not all; method: immunoSEQ multiplex PCR. The sample yields roughly 64,000 clones, roughly 85% seen once. Source: CD4+ or CD8+ T cells sorted from blood, taken in a trial of the OX40 agonist ivuxolimab. The TCR comes from an adult with an advanced solid tumor such as melanoma, head and neck, liver or kidney cancer.

Written as DNA, the CDR3 is TGCGCCAGCAGGAAACTATTAGGGAAAGTCGGAGCAGAGACCCAGTACTTC. As protein: CASRKLLGKVGAETQYF. The V call is TRBV4-1, the J call TRBJ2-5, with unresolved D. The V end was cut by 6 bases, the J end by 4 bases, with 24 bases between. Germline assignment: CDR1 MGHRA and CDR2 YSYEKL. The CDR3 is made up of 17 amino acids.